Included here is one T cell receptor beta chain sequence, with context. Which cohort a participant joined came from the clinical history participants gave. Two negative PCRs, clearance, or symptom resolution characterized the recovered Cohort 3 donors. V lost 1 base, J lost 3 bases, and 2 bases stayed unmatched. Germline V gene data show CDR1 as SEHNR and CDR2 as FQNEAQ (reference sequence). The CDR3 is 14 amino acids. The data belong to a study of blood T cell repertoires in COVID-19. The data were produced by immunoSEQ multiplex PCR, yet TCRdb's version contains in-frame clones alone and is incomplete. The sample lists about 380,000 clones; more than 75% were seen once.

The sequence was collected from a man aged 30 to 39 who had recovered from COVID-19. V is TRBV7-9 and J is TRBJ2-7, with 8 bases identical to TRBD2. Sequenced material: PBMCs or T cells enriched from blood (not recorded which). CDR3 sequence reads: CASSLEGTSYEQYF. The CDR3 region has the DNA TGTGCCAGCAGCTTAGAGGGGACTAGCTACGAGCAGTACTTC.